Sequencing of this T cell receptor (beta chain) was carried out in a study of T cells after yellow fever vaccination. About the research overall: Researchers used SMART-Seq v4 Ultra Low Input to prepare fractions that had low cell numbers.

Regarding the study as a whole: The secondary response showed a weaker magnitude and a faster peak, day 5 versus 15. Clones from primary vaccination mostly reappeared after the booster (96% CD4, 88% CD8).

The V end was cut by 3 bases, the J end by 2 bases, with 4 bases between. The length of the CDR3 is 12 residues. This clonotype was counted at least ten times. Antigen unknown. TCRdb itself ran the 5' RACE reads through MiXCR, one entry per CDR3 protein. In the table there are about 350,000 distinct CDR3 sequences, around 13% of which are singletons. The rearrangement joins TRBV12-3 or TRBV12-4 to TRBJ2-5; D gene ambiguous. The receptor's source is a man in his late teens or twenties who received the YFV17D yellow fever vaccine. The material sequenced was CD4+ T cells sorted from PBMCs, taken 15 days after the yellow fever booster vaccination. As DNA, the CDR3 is TGTGCCAGCAGTTTTCAGCAAGAGACCCAGTACTTC. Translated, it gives CASSFQQETQYF.